A single sample is the source of the 7 T cell receptor beta chains below, sequenced in a study of OX40 agonist ivuxolimab in advanced cancers. Data came from immunoSEQ multiplex PCR; TCRdb stores just in-frame clones and leaves some out. The table includes about 70,000 clones, around nine tenths detected once. Specimen: CD4+ or CD8+ T cells sorted from blood, collected in a trial of the OX40 agonist ivuxolimab. Receptor source: an adult with an advanced solid tumor such as melanoma, head and neck, liver or kidney cancer.

This chain connects TRBV9 to TRBJ1-1; D remains ambiguous. Trimming took 0 bases from V and 0 from J, leaving 9 bases between them. The CDR3 runs 15 residues. Germline lookup yields CDR1 SGDLS and CDR2 YYNGEE. The CDR3: CASSVGAAMNTEAFF. In DNA form, the CDR3 reads TGTGCCAGCAGCGTAGGGGCGGCCATGAACACTGAAGCTTTCTTT.

Remarks on this clone: The sample holds other DNA sequences that translate to the same CDR3. The chain has TRBV4-2 and TRBJ2-1, with D perhaps TRBD1 (5 bases). The CDR3 sequence is 16 residues long. Germline V gene sequence: CDR1 LGHNA, CDR2 YNFKEQ. V shed 0 bases and J shed 0 bases, with 9 bases lying between them. Here the CDR3 reads CASSQDQGSSYNEQFF. CDR3 coding DNA: TGTGCCAGCAGCCAAGACCAGGGCAGCTCCTACAATGAGCAGTTCTTC.

The gene calls are TRBV7-9 and TRBJ1-2; D is uncertain. The germline CDR1 and CDR2 sequences are SEHNR and FQNEAQ (reference sequence). The CDR3 contains 13 residues. V lost 5 bases and J 9 bases, leaving 16 bases between the germline ends. CDR3 nucleotide sequence: TGTGCCAGCAGCGCATCCTCGGGTAGGAGCTACACCTTC. This codes for CASSASSGRSYTF. Looking up the rest from reference TRBV7-9 and TRBJ1-2 gives the full variable domain: DTGVSQNPRHKITKRGQNVTFRCDPISEHNRLYWYRQTLGQGPEFLTYFQNEAQLEKSRLLSDRFSAERPKGSFSTLEIQRTEQGDSAMYLCASSASSGRSYTFGSGTRLTVV.

V and J are TRBV11-3 and TRBJ2-2; no definite D call. The CDR3 totals 13 residues. V dropped 6 bases and J dropped 7 bases, with 12 bases sitting between them. CDR1 is SGHNT, CDR2 YENEEA, per germline. The CDR3 DNA reads as TGTGCCAGCAGGCTACAGCCGTTCGGGGAGCTGTTTTTT. Translation: CASRLQPFGELFF. Drawing the rest from reference TRBV11-3 and TRBJ2-2, the complete variable domain is EAGVVQSPRYKIIEKKQPVAFWCNPISGHNTLYWYLQNLGQGPELLIRYENEEAVDDSQLPKDRFSAERLKGVDSTLKIQPAELGDSAVYLCASRLQPFGELFFGEGSRLTVL.

V is TRBV6-1 and J is TRBJ1-5; D is uncertain. The ends were cut back, 6 bases at V and 2 bases at J, with 14 bases in the middle. This CDR3 contains 15 residues. Germline V lookup: CDR1 MNHNS, CDR2 SASEGT. The CDR3 DNA reads as TGTGCCAGCAGCATACAAGAGAGGGGCAATCAGCCCCAGCATTTT. Translating gives CASSIQERGNQPQHF.

The gene calls are TRBV7-2 and TRBJ2-7; D not certain. The germline V gene encodes CDR1 SGHTA and CDR2 FQGNSA. Trimming took off 3 bases at V and 5 bases at J, with 8 bases between the two ends. CDR3 size: 12 residues. The CDR3 DNA is TGTGCCAGCAGCTTTAATAGGGACGAGCAGTACTTC. This sequence encodes CASSFNRDEQYF.

The chain joins TRBV10-3 to TRBJ1-1; the D gene is possibly TRBD1 (6 bases). Trimming pared 0 bases from V and 1 base from J, leaving 12 bases between. CDR3 length: 16 amino acids. Per the germline V gene, CDR1 is ENHRY and CDR2 is SYGVKD. This CDR3 is CAISESNRVQNTEAFF. DNA for the CDR3: TGTGCCATCAGTGAGTCAAACAGGGTCCAGAACACTGAAGCTTTCTTT.